This T cell receptor beta chain was sequenced for a study of T cell responses to AZD1222 COVID-19 vaccine. Here immunoSEQ multiplex PCR was the method, and the copy in TCRdb shows in-frame clones only, minus some. The table lists more than 90,000 clones, 70% to 90% of them singletons. Germline values: CDR1 KGHSH, CDR2 LQKENI. The CDR3 consists of 13 residues. The V gene lost 3 bases and the J gene lost 4 bases, with 7 bases spanning the gap. The TCR sequence derives from an adult who received the AZD1222 COVID-19 vaccine. The sequences come from peripheral blood, collected 28 days after the second AZD1222 dose. The genes are TRBV18 and TRBJ1-5; D uncertain. DNA of the CDR3: TGTGCCAGCTCACCGGACGGGAATCAGCCCCAGCATTTT. It codes for CASSPDGNQPQHF. The whole variable domain, remainder taken from reference TRBV18 and TRBJ1-5, is NAGVMQNPRHLVRRRGQEARLRCSPMKGHSHVYWYRQLPEEGLKFMVYLQKENIIDESGMPKERFSAEFPKEGPSILRIQQVVRGDSAAYFCASSPDGNQPQHFGDGTRLSIL.